This entry features one T cell receptor beta chain sequence. Its antigen is unknown. This sample includes further DNA sequences coding for the same CDR3. CD45RO-negative CD8 cells positively selected for CCR7 made up the naive population, which excluded terminally differentiated effector memory CD45RA+ cells. This was a deep-level run. Using immunoSEQ multiplex PCR, the repertoire was profiled, and TCRdb retains in-frame clones only, with some absent. Among some 2,000,000 clones listed, about 95% were seen once. The data belong to a study of shared clonotypes between healthy human individuals. Study-wide points: Relative to memory subsets, naive subsets generally showed larger estimated richness. Among non-shared clonotypes, generation probabilities were lower than among those shared by all four donors. Rarefaction revealed incomplete sorted-subset sequencing despite large depth.

V shed 3 bases and J shed 3 bases, with 9 bases lying between them. The CDR3 spans 13 residues. The germline CDR1 and CDR2 sequences are SNHLY and FYNNEI. This sequence was found in a man aged 18 to 29 in good health. Material for sequencing was naive CD8+ T cells sorted from blood. The V and J genes are TRBV2 and TRBJ2-7; maybe TRBD2 (6 bases). CDR3 protein: CASSDGGSYEQYF. The CDR3 coding sequence is TGTGCCAGCAGTGACGGAGGGAGCTACGAGCAGTACTTC. The full variable domain, in which reference TRBV2 and TRBJ2-7 provide the parts outside the CDR3, is EPEVTQTPSHQVTQMGQEVILRCVPISNHLYFYWYRQILGQKVEFLVSFYNNEISEKSEIFDDQFSVERPDGSNFTLKIRSTKLEDSAMYFCASSDGGSYEQYFGPGTRLTVT.